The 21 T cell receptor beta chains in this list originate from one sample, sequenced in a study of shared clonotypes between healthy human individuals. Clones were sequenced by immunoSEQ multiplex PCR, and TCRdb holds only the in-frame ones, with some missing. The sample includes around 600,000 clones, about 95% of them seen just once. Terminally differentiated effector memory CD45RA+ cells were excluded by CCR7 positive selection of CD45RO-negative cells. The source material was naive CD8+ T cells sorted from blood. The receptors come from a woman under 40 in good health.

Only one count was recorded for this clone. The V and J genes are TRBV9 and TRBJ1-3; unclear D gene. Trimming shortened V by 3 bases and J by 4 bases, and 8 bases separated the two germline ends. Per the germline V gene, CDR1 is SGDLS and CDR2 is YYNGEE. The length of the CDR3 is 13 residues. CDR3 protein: CASSASLGNTIYF. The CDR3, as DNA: TGTGCCAGCAGCGCCTCGCTGGGAAACACCATATATTTT.

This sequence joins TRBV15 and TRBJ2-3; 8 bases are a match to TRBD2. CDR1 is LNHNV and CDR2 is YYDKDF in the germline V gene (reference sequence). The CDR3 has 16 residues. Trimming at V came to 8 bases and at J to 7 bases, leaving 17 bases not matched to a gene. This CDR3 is CATQKGVLAGTNTQYF. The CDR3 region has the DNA TGTGCCACCCAAAAGGGTGTATTAGCGGGAACTAATACGCAGTATTTT.

CDR3 sequence reads: CASSIVGQLSNQPQHF. CDR3 DNA sequence: TGTGCCAGTAGTATAGTCGGACAGTTGAGCAATCAGCCCCAGCATTTT. The chain joins TRBV19 to TRBJ1-5; maybe TRBD1 (6 bases). The CDR3 has 16 amino acids. Germline V gene sequence: CDR1 LNHDA, CDR2 SQIVND (reference sequence). The V and J ends lost 1 base and 1 base respectively, with 11 bases between them.

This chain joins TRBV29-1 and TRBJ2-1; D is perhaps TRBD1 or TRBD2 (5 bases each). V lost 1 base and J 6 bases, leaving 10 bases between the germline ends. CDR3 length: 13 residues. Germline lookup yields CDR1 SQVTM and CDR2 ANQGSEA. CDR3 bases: TGCAGCGTTGAAGTCCCTGGGGGCAATGAGCAGTTCTTC. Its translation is CSVEVPGGNEQFF.

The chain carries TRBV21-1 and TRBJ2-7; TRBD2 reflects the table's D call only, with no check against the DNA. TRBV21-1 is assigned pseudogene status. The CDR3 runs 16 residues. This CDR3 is CASSKVALAAHYEQYF. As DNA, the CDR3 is TGTGCCAGCAGCAAAGTCGCCCTAGCAGCCCACTACGAGCAGTACTTC.

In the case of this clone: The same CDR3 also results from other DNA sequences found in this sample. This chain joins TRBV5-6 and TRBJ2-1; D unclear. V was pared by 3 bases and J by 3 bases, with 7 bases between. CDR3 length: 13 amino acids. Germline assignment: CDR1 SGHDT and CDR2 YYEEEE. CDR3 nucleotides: TGTGCCAGCAGCTCAACAAACTACAATGAGCAGTTCTTC. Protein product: CASSSTNYNEQFF. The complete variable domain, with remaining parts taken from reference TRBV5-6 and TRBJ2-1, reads DAGVTQSPTHLIKTRGQQVTLRCSPKSGHDTVSWYQQALGQGPQFIFQYYEEEERQRGNFPDRFSGHQFPNYSSELNVNALLLGDSALYLCASSSTNYNEQFFGPGTRLTVL.

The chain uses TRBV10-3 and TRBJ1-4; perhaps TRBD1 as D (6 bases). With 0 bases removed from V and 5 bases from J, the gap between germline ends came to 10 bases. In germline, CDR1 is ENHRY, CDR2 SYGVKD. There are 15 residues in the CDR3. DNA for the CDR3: TGTGCCATCAGTGAGTCGCACAGGGAAAATGAAAAACTGTTTTTT. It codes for CAISESHRENEKLFF.

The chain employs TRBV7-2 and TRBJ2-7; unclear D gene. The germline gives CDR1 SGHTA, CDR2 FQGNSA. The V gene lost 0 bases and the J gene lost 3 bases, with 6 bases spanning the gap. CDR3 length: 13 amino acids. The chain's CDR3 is CASSLAPVYEQYF. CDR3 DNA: TGTGCCAGCAGCTTAGCGCCCGTCTACGAGCAGTACTTC.

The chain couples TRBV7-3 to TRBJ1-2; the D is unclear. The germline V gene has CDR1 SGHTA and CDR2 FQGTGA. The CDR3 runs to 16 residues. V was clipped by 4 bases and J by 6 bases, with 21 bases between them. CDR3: CASSSVGPGNRDGYTF. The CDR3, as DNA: TGTGCCAGCAGCTCCGTAGGACCGGGCAACCGAGATGGCTACACCTTC.

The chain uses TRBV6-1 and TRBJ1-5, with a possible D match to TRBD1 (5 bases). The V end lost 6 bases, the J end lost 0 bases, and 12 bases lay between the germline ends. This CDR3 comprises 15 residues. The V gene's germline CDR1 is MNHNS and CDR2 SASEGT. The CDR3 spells CASRLRQYSNQPQHF. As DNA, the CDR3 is TGTGCCAGCAGACTCAGACAGTATAGCAATCAGCCCCAGCATTTT.

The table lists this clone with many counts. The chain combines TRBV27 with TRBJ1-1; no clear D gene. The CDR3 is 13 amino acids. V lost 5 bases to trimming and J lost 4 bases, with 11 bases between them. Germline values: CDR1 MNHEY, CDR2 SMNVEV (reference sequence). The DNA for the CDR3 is TGTGCCAGCAGTCCTCAGCCTTTCACTGAAGCTTTCTTT. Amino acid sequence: CASSPQPFTEAFF.

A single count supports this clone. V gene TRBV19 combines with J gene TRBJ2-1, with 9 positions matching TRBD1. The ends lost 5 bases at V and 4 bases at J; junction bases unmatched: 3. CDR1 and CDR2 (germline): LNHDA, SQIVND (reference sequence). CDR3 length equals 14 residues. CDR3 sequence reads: CASSYRGQYNEQFF. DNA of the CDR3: TGTGCCAGTAGTTACAGGGGGCAGTACAATGAGCAGTTCTTC.

CDR3 sequence: CASPPGIYLIYEQYF. CDR3 coding DNA: TGTGCCAGCCCCCCCGGGATCTACTTAATCTACGAGCAGTACTTC. The chain carries TRBV19 and TRBJ2-7; D may be TRBD2 (5 bases). The germline gives CDR1 LNHDA, CDR2 SQIVND (reference sequence). This CDR3 has 15 residues. V was trimmed by 9 bases and J by 3 bases, leaving 21 bases between them.

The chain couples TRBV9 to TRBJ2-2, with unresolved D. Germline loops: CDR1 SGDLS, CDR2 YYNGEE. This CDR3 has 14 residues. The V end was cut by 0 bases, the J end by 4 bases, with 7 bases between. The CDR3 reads CASSVGAATGELFF. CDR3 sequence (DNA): TGTGCCAGCAGCGTAGGGGCCGCCACCGGGGAGCTGTTTTTT.

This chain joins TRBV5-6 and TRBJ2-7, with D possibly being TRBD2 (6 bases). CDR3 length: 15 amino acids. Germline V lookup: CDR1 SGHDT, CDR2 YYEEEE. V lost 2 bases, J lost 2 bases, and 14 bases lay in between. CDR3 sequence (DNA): TGTGCCAGCAGCTTATTGTTAGCGGATCCCTACGAGCAGTACTTC. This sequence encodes CASSLLLADPYEQYF.

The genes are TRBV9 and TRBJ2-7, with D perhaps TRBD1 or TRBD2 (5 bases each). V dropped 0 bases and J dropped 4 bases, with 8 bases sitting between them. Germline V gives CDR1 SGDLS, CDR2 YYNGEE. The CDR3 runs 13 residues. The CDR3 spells CASSVGGDYEQYF. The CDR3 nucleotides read TGTGCCAGCAGCGTAGGAGGGGATTACGAGCAGTACTTC.

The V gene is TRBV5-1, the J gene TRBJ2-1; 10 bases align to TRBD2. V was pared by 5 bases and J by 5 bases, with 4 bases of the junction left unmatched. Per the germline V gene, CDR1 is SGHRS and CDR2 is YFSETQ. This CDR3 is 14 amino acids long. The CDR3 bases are TGCGCCAGCAGTCGGACTAGCGGCCACAATGAGCAGTTCTTC. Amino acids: CASSRTSGHNEQFF.

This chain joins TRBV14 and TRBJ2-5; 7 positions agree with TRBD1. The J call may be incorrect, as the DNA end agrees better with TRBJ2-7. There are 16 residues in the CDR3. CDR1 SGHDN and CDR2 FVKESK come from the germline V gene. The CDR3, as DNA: TGTGCCAGCTGCCGCGCGACAGGGTGGATCCTCTACGAGCAGTACTTC. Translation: CASCRATGWILYEQYF.

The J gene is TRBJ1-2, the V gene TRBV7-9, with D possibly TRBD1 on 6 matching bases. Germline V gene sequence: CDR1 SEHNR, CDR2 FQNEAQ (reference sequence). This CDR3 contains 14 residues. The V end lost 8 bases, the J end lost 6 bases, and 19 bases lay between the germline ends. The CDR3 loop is CASGVGGSQHGYTF. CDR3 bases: TGTGCCAGCGGGGTTGGGGGCTCCCAGCATGGCTACACCTTC.

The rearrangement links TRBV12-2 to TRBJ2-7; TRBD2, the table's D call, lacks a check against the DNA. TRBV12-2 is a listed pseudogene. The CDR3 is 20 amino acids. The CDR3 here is CASRPRPGQPTSGRIYEQYF. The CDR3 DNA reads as TGTGCAAGTCGCCCCCGGCCGGGACAACCTACTAGCGGGAGAATCTACGAGCAGTACTTC.

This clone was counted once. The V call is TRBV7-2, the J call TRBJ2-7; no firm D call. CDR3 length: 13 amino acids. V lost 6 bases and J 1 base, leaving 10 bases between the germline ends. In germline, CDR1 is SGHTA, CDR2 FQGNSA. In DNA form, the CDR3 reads TGTGCCAGCAGACAGACTGGTTCCTACGAGCAGTACTTC. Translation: CASRQTGSYEQYF.